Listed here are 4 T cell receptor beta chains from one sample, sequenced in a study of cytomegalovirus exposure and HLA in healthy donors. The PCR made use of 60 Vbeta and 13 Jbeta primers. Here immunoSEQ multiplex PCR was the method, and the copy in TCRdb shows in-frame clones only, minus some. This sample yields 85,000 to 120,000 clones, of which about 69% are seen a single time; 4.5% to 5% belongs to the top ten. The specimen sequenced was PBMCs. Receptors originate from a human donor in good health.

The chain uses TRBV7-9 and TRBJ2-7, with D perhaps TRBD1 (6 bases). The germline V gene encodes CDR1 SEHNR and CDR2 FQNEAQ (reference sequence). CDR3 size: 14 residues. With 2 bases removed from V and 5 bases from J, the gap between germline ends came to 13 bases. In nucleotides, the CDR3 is TGTGCCAGCAGCTTACCCGAAGCAGGGGACGAGCAGTACTTC. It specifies CASSLPEAGDEQYF.

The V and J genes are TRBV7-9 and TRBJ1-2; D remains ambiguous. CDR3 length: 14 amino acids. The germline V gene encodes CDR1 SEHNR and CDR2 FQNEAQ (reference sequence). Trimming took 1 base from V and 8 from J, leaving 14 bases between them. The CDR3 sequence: CASSLVGMLGGYTF. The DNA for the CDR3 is TGTGCCAGCAGCTTAGTAGGTATGCTGGGCGGCTACACCTTC.

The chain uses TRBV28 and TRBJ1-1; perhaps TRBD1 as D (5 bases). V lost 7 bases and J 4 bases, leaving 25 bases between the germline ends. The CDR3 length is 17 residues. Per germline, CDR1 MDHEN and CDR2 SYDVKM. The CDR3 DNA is TGTGCCAGCATTCCACGTAGGTGGGGCAACGGGGGCACTGAAGCTTTCTTT. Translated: CASIPRRWGNGGTEAFF.

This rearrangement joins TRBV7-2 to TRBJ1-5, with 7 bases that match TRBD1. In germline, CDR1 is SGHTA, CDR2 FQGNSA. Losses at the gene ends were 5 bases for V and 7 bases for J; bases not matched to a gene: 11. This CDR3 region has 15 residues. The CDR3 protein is CASSTTWQGGQPQHF. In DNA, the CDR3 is TGTGCCAGCAGCACAACGTGGCAGGGGGGACAGCCCCAGCATTTT. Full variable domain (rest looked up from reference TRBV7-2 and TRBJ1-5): GAGVSQSPSNKVTEKGKDVELRCDPISGHTALYWYRQSLGQGLEFLIYFQGNSAPDKSGLPSDRFSAERTGGSVSTLTIQRTQQEDSAVYLCASSTTWQGGQPQHFGDGTRLSIL.